Listed below are T cell receptor beta chains from one sample, sequenced in a study of PD-1 blockade in classical Hodgkin lymphoma. The repertoire was sequenced with immunoSEQ multiplex PCR; TCRdb's copy has only in-frame clones and lacks some. The sample consists of over 10,000 clones, around 87% of them appearing once. This specimen consisted of peripheral blood mononuclear cells (PBMCs), obtained at baseline. These receptors were taken from a human donor with classical Hodgkin lymphoma. Both conserved end residues are part of each CDR3. D genes are given only for firm matches. Clone sizes are given selectively: once, few, many, or a class where the clone is expanded.

-	TRBV28	-	TRBJ2-5	CASSSGGPETQYF	TGTGCCAGCAGTTCAGGGGGGCCAGAGACCCAGTACTTC
-	TRBV29-1	-	TRBJ2-7	CSVEGGNLLYEQYF	TGCAGCGTTGAAGGGGGGAATCTTCTCTACGAGCAGTACTTC
large	TRBV11-2	-	TRBJ1-3	CASSRGAGNTIYF	TGTGCCAGCAGCCGGGGGGCCGGAAACACCATATATTTT
-	TRBV19	-	TRBJ1-2	CATLGGSYGYTF	TGTGCCACCCTCGGGGGTTCCTATGGCTACACCTTC
once	TRBV11-3	-	TRBJ2-1	CASSLTYNEQFF	TGTGCCAGCAGCTTGACCTACAATGAGCAGTTCTTC
-	TRBV10-3	-	TRBJ1-1	CAITQRGGSVTEAFF	TGTGCCATCACCCAGAGAGGAGGGTCTGTCACTGAAGCTTTCTTT
-	TRBV11-3	-	TRBJ2-3	CASSLEGRPTDTQYF	TGTGCCAGCAGCTTAGAGGGGCGGCCCACAGATACGCAGTATTTT
-	TRBV2	-	TRBJ1-2	CASSGTDAYGYTF	TGTGCCAGCAGTGGGACGGACGCTTATGGCTACACCTTC
-	TRBV30	TRBD1	TRBJ2-3	CAWSGTGPDTQYF	TGTGCCTGGAGCGGGACAGGTCCAGATACGCAGTATTTT
-	TRBV29-1	-	TRBJ1-2	CSVVADSYGYTF	TGCAGCGTTGTGGCAGACTCCTATGGCTACACCTTC
-	TRBV11-3	TRBD1	TRBJ2-5	CASSLGTGAKETQYF	TGTGCCAGCAGCTTAGGGACAGGGGCTAAGGAGACCCAGTACTTC
-	TRBV7-6	-	TRBJ2-2	CASRERPEPVNTGELFF	TGTGCCAGCAGAGAAAGGCCGGAGCCCGTGAACACCGGGGAGCTGTTTTTT